This TCR beta chain was documented in a study of control samples from healthy donors and cancer patients. With V trimmed by 4 bases and J by 4 bases, 6 bases remained unmatched. The CDR3 is 14 residues long. Germline lookup yields CDR1 SGHVS and CDR2 FQNEAQ. TCRdb keeps only in-frame clones here, not all; method: immunoSEQ multiplex PCR. This table holds around 80,000 clones, roughly 86% found once. V usage is TRBV7-8 and J usage is TRBJ1-2, with TRBD1 identical over 7 bases. The receptor's source is a man aged 50 or older in good health. The sequencing sample was made of blood. The CDR3 loop reads CASSSTTGAYGYTF. CDR3 DNA sequence: TGTGCCAGCAGCTCCACAACAGGGGCCTATGGCTACACCTTC. The variable domain in full, with the rest retrieved from reference TRBV7-8 and TRBJ1-2, is GAGVSQSPRYKVAKRGQDVALRCDPISGHVSLFWYQQALGQGPEFLTYFQNEAQLDKSGLPSDRFFAERPEGSVSTLKIQRTQQEDSAVYLCASSSTTGAYGYTFGSGTRLTVV.